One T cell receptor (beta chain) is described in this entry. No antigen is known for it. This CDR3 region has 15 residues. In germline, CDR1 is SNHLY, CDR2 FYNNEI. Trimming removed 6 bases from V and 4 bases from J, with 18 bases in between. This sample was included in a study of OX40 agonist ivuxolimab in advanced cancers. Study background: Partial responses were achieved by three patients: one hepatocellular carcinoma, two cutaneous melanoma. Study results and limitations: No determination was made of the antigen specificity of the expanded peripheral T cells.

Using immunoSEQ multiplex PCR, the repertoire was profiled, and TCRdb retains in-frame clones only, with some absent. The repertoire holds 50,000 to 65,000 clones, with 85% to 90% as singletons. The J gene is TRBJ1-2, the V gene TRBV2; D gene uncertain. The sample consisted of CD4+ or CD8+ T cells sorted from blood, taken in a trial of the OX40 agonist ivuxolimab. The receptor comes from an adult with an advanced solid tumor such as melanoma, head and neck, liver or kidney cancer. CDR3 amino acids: CASSIKAQAVYGYTF. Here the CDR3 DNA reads TGTGCCAGCAGCATTAAGGCCCAGGCGGTCTATGGCTACACCTTC.